The TCR beta chain under discussion was sequenced for a study of cytomegalovirus exposure and HLA in healthy donors. V lost 4 bases to trimming and J lost 3 bases; unmatched junction nucleotides: 8. Germline V CDR1 and CDR2: MNHNY, SVGAGI (reference sequence). This CDR3 comprises 15 residues. Comments on this clone: The antigen is not known.

Study-wide points: It was 150 or so TCR beta chains that were listed as cytomegalovirus-associated.

Assay: immunoSEQ multiplex PCR; the TCRdb copy retains only in-frame clones and omits some. The repertoire holds some 88,000 clones, with around 96% as singletons. The receptor's source is a young man in good health and CMV-seronegative. The specimen sequenced was PBMCs. This chain uses TRBV6-6 with TRBJ2-7; TRBD2 agrees at 8 bases. The DNA of the CDR3 is TGTGCCAGCAGTTGGACTAGCTCAGAAGGCTACGAGCAGTACTTC. Translation gives CASSWTSSEGYEQYF.